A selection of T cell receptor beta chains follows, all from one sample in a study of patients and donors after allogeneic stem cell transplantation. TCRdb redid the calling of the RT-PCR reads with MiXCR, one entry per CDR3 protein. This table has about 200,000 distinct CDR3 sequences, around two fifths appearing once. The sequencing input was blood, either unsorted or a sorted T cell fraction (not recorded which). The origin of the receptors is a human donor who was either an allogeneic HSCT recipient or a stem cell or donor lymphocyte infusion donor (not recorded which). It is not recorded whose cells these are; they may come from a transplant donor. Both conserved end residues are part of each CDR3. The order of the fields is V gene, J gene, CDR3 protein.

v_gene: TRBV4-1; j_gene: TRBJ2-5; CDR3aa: CASSQDGEGGFQETQYF
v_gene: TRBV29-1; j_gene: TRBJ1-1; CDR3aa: CSVIQGAYPEAFF
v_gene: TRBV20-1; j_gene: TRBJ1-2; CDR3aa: CSAGDTIRAGYTF
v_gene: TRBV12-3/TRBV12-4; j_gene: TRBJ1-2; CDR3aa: CASSFRNRGTYGYTF
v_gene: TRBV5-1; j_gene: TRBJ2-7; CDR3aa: CASSPSGGSYEQYF
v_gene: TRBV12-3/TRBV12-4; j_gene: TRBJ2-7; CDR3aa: CASRGDSYEQYF
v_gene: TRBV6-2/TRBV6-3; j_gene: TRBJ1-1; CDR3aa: CASSDYRQAEAFF
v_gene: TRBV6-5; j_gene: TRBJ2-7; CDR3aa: CASSYYGGLDEQYF
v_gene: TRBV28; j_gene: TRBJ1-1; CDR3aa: CASSRGMGNTEAFF
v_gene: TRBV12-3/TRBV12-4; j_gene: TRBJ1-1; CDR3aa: CASSPLRSTEAFF
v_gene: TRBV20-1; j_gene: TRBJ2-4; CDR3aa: CSASGGAPKNIQYF
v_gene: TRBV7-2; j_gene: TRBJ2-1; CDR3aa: CASSPAGGYDQFF
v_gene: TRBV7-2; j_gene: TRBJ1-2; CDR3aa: CASSFSGGLGYTF
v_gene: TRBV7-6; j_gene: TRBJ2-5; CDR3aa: CASSLTLLETQYF
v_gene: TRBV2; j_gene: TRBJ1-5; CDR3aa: CASLGTGASQPQHF
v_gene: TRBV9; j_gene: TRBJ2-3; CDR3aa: CASSVRTSWDTQYF
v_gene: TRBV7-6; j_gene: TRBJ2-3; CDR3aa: CASSLRQGSDTQYF
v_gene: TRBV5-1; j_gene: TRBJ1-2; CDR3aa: CASTDSYGYTF
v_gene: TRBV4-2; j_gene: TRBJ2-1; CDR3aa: CASSQEGQGARIEQFF
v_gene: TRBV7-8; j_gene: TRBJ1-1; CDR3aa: CASSLFWPPLVEAFF
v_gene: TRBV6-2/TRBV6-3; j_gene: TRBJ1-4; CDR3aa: CASSYVTGGEDEKLFF
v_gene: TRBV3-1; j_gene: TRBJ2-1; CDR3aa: CASSKWAATSYNEQFF
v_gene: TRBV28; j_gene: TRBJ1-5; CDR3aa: CASSFRPTGGYQPQHF
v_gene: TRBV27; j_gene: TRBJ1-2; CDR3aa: CASSPKGTGIHYGYTF
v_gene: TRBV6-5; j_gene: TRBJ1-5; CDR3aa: CASSYSRGLNQPQHF
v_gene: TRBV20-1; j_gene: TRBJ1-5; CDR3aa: CSARDSNNQPQHF
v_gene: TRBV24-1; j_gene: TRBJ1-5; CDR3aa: CATSEDGNQPQHF
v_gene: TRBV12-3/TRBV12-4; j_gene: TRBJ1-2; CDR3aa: CASSLKGRPNYGYTF
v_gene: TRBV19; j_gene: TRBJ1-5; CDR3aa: CASHNGGLNQPQHF
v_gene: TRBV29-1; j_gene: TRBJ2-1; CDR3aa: CSVEGWRLSHNEQFF
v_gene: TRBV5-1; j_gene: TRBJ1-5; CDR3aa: CASSSGQGDQPQHF
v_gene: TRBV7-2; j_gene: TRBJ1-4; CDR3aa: CASTQPGQEKLFF
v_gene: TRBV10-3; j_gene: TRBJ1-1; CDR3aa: CAISGGTGGNLFTEAFF
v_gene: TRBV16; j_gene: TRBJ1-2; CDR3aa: CASSLSGGYTF
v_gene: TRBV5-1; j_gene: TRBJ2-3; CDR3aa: CASSQPSAGGESDTQYF
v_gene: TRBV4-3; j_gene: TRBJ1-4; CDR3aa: CASSQDRRGTNEKLFF
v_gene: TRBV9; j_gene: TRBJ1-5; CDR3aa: CASSVSGGRQPQHF
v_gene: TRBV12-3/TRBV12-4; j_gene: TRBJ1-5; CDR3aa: CASSFRRSNQPQHF
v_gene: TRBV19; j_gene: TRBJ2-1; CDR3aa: CASSIPSGGYNEQFF
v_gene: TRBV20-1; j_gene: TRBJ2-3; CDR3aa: CSYLAGGSSTDTQYF
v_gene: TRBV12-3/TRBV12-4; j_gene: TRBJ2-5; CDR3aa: CASSQAETQYF
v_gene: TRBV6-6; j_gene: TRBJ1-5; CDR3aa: CASRSRQTRQHF
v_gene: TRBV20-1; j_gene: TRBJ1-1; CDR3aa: CSARSPRSEAFF
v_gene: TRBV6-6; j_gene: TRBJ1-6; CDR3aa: CASSYGQSNSPLHF
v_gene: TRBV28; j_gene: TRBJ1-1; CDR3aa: CASSSGYTEAFF
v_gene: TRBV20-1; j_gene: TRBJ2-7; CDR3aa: CSATDQNEQYF
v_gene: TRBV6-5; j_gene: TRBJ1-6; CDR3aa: CASTAGGNSPLHF
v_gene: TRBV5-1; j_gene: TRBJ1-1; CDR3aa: CASSRDGTDIEAFF
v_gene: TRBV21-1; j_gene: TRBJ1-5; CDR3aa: CASSKVVLGQERRSNQPQHF
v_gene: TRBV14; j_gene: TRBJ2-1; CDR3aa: CASSQQRGYNEQFF
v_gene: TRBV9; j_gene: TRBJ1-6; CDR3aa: CASSGMRGTNSPLHF
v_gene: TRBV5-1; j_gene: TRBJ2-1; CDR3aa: CASRVSYNEQFF
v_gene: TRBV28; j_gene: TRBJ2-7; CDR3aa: CASSLVGGSYEQYF
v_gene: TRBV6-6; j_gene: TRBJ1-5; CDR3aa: CASSYAPPGSGNQPQHF
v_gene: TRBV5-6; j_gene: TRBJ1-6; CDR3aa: CASRGTGYNSPLHF
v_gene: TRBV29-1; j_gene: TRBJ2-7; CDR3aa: CSVAGRTTYEQYF
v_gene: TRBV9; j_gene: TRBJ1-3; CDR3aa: CASSARDSLSGNTIYF